The 10 T cell receptor beta chains given below trace back to one sample, sequenced in a study of identical twins. TCRdb recomputed calls from the 5' RACE reads with MiXCR, one row per CDR3 protein. The table lists a few hundred thousand distinct CDR3 sequences, just under 10% of them singletons. The same sample was also studied in work on yellow fever vaccine responses in identical twins.

The sample taken for sequencing was PBMCs. The receptors stem from a young woman in good health.

The sample holds a few counts of this clonotype. This rearrangement joins TRBV6-1 to TRBJ1-1; D not resolved. Trimming removed 6 bases at V and 1 base at J, with 18 bases between. The CDR3 is 16 residues long. CDR1 and CDR2 from the germline V gene are MNHNS and SASEGT. CDR3 nucleotide sequence: TGTGCCAGCAGGCCACGGGAAACACGGGGGAACACTGAAGCTTTCTTT. It translates to CASRPRETRGNTEAFF.

This clonotype showed up just a few times. The V and J genes are TRBV7-2 and TRBJ2-1; tentatively, D is TRBD2 (5 bases). Germline V gives CDR1 SGHTA, CDR2 FQGNSA. The CDR3 length is 14 residues. V was shortened by 3 bases and J by 10 bases, with 16 bases between the two germline ends. The CDR3 nucleotides are TGTGCCAGCAGCTTCCCGTCCGGGGTAGGCGAGCAGTTCTTC. It is translated as CASSFPSGVGEQFF.

This clonotype turned up a few times. This chain joins TRBV3-1 and TRBJ1-3; unclear D gene. V was shortened by 0 bases and J by 2 bases, with 17 bases between the two germline ends. The CDR3 totals 18 residues. The germline V gene encodes CDR1 LGHDT and CDR2 YNNKEL (reference sequence). For the CDR3, the DNA is TGTGCCAGCAGCCAAGATCGTCGTCCCAGACACCCTGGAAACACCATATATTTT. Encoded protein: CASSQDRRPRHPGNTIYF.

This clonotype appeared many times. The J gene is TRBJ2-3, the V gene TRBV11-2; 8 nucleotides match TRBD2. The CDR3 covers 18 residues. From germline, CDR1 is SGHAT and CDR2 FQNNGV. V lost 0 bases and J lost 8; bases outside the gene matches: 16. The CDR3 loop is CASSLEGREAPWERTQYF. In DNA, the CDR3 is TGTGCCAGCAGCTTAGAGGGGCGGGAGGCGCCGTGGGAACGTACGCAGTATTTT.

The chain is built from TRBV6-5 and TRBJ2-1; no reliable D call. V was cut by 0 bases and J by 6 bases, with 9 bases left in between. The germline CDR1 and CDR2 sequences are MNHEY and SVGAGI. The CDR3 length is 14 residues. The CDR3 sequence is CASSYSDPFNEQFF. CDR3 nucleotides: TGTGCCAGCAGTTACTCGGATCCGTTCAATGAGCAGTTCTTC.

This clonotype was seen ten or more times. V usage is TRBV5-6 and J usage is TRBJ2-7, with 9 bases that match TRBD1. The germline CDR1 and CDR2 sequences are SGHDT and YYEEEE. This CDR3 is 14 amino acids long. With V trimmed by 4 bases and J by 9 bases, 11 bases remained unmatched. The CDR3 is CASSLGTGPAGQYF. The CDR3 DNA reads as TGTGCCAGCAGCCTAGGGACAGGGCCCGCCGGGCAGTACTTC.

This clonotype was seen a handful of times. The V and J genes are TRBV7-9 and TRBJ1-1, with a possible D match to TRBD1 (6 bases). The CDR3 extends over 13 amino acids. CDR1 SEHNR and CDR2 FQNEAQ come from the germline V gene (reference sequence). V lost 4 bases and J 8 bases, leaving 14 bases between the germline ends. CDR3 in DNA: TGTGCCAGCAGCTCCGACCTCGACAGGGAAGCTTTCTTT. Translating it yields CASSSDLDREAFF.

This clonotype was recorded at least ten times. The chain carries TRBV29-1 and TRBJ2-5; tentative D call: TRBD2 (5 bases). Trimming left V 6 bases short and J 1 base short, with 12 bases between. The germline CDR1 and CDR2 sequences are SQVTM and ANQGSEA. The CDR3 is 13 amino acids. CDR3 nucleotides: TGCAGCGTCCCCGGGGAGCTCCAAGAGACCCAGTACTTC. Encoded protein: CSVPGELQETQYF.

The chain joins TRBV6-2 or TRBV6-3 to TRBJ2-1, with TRBD2 identical over 8 bases. Trimming took 6 bases from V and 7 from J; bases not matched to a gene: 17. The germline V gene has CDR1 MNHEY and CDR2 SVGEGT. The CDR3 totals 17 residues. The CDR3 DNA sequence: TGTGCCAGCAGCCGCCAATCCCTGAGCGGGAGCGTGAATGAGCAGTTCTTC. This codes for CASSRQSLSGSVNEQFF.

This clonotype has only a few counts. The chain couples TRBV6-2 or TRBV6-3 to TRBJ2-3; 7 positions match TRBD1. The germline V gene encodes CDR1 MNHEY and CDR2 SVGEGT. V was pared by 2 bases and J by 0 bases, with 5 bases of the junction left unmatched. The CDR3 spans 16 residues. The chain's CDR3 is CASSYLLGQSTDTQYF. CDR3 DNA: TGTGCCAGCAGTTACCTGTTGGGACAGAGCACAGATACGCAGTATTTT.